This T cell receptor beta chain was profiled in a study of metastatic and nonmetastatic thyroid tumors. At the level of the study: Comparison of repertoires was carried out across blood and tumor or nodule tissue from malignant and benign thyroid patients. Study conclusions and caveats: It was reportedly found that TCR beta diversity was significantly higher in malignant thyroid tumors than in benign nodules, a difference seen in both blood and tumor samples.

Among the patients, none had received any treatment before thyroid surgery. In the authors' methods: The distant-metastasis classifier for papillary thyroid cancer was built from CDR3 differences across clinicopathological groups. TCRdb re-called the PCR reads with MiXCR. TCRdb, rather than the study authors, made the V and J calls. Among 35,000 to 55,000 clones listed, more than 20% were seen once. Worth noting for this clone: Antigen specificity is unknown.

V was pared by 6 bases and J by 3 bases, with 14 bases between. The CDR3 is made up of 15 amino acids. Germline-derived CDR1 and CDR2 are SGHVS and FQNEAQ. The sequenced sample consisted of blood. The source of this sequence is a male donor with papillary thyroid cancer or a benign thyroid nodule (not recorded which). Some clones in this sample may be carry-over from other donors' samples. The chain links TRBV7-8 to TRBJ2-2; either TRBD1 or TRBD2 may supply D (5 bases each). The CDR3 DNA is TGTGCCAGCAGAGACGAGGGGAAAGACACCGGGGAGCTGTTTTTT. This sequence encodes CASRDEGKDTGELFF.